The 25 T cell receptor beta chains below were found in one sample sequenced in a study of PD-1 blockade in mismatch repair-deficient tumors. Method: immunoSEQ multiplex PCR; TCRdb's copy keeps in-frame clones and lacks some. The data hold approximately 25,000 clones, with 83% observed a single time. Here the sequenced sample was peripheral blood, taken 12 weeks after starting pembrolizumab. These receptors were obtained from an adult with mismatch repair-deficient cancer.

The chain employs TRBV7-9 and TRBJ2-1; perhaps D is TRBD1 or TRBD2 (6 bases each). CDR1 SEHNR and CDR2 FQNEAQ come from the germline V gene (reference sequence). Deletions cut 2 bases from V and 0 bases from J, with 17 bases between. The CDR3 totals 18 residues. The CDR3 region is CASSLSWGALPSYNEQFF. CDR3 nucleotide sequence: TGTGCCAGCAGCTTAAGTTGGGGGGCCCTCCCCTCCTACAATGAGCAGTTCTTC.

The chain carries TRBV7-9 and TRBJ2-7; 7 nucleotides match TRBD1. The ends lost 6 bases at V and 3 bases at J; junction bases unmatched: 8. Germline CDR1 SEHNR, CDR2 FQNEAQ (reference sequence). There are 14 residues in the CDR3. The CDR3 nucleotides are TGTGCCAGCAGTCCGGGACAGACTAACTACGAGCAGTACTTC. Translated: CASSPGQTNYEQYF.

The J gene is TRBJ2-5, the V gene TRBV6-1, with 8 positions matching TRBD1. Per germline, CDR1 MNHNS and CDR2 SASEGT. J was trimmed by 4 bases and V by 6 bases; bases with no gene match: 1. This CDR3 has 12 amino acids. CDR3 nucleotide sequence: TGTGCCAGCAGCGGACAGGGAGAGACCCAGTACTTC. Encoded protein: CASSGQGETQYF.

Here the CDR3 reads CASSPRASYEQYF. CDR3 DNA: TGTGCCAGCAGCCCAAGAGCCTCCTACGAGCAGTACTTC. The V and J genes are TRBV27 and TRBJ2-7; D remains ambiguous. The germline V gene encodes CDR1 MNHEY and CDR2 SMNVEV (reference sequence). This CDR3 has 13 amino acids. V was pared by 6 bases and J by 0 bases, with 9 bases between.

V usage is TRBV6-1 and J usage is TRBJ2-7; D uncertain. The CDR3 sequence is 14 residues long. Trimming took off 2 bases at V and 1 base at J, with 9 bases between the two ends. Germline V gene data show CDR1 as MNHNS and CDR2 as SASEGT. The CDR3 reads CASSEFAGSYEQYF. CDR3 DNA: TGTGCCAGCAGTGAATTTGCCGGATCCTACGAGCAGTACTTC.

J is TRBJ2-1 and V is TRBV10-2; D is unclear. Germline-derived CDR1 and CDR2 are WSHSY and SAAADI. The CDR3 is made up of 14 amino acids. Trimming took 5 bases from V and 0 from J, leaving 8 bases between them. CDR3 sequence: CASSSLSSYNEQFF. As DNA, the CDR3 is TGCGCCAGCAGTTCCCTGAGCTCCTACAATGAGCAGTTCTTC.

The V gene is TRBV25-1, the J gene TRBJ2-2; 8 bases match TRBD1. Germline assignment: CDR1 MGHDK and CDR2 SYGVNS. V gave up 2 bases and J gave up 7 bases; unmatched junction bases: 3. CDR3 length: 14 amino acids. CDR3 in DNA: TGTGCCAGCAGTGAAGACAGGGGTAACGGGGAGCTGTTTTTT. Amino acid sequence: CASSEDRGNGELFF.

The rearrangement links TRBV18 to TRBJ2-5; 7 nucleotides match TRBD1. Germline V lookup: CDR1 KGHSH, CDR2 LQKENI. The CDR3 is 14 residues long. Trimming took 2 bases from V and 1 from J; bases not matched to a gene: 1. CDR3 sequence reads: CASSPDRAQETQYF. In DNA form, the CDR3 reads TGTGCCAGCTCACCAGACAGGGCCCAAGAGACCCAGTACTTC.

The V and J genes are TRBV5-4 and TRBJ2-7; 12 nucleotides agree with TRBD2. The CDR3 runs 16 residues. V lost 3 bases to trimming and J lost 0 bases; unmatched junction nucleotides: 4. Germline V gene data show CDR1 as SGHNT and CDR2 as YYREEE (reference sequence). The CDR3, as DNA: TGTGCCAGCAGCTACCCTAGCGGGAGGGCCTCCTACGAGCAGTACTTC. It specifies CASSYPSGRASYEQYF.

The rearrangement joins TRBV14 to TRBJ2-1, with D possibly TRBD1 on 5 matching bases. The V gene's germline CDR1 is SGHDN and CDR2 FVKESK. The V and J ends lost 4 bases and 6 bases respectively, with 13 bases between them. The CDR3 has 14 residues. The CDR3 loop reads CASSPIKGSNEQFF. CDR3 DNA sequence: TGTGCCAGCAGCCCAATTAAGGGGTCCAATGAGCAGTTCTTC.

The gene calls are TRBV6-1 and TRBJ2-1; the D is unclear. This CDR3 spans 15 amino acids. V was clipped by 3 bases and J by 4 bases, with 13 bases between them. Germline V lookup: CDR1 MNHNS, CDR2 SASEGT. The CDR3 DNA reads TGTGCCAGCAGTGAGGATCAGGAACCGTACAATGAGCAGTTCTTC. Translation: CASSEDQEPYNEQFF.

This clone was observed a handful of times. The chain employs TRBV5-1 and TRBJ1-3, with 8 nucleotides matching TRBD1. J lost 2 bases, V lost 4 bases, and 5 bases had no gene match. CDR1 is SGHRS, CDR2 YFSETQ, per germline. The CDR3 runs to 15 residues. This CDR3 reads CASSVQGAAGNTIYF. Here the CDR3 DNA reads TGCGCCAGCAGCGTGCAGGGGGCCGCTGGAAACACCATATATTTT.

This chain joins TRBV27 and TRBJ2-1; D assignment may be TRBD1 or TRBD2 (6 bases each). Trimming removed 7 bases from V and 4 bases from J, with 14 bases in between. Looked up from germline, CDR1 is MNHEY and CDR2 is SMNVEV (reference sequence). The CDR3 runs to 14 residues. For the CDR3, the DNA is TGTGCCAGCACCGCAGGGGAGGCTTACAATGAGCAGTTCTTC. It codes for CASTAGEAYNEQFF.

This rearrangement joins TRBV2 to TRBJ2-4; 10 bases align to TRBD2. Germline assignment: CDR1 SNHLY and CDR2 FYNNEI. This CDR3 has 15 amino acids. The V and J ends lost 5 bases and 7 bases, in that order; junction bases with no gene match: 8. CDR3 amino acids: CASSQEREGRNIQYF. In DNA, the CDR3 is TGTGCCAGCAGTCAAGAGCGGGAGGGCCGGAACATTCAGTACTTC.

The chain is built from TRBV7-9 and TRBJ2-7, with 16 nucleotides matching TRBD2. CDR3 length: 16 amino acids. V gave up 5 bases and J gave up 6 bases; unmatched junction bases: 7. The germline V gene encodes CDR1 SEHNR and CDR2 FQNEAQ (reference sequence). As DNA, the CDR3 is TGTGCCAGCAGCAAGGGACTAGCGGGAGGGAGCGGCGAGCAGTACTTC. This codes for CASSKGLAGGSGEQYF.

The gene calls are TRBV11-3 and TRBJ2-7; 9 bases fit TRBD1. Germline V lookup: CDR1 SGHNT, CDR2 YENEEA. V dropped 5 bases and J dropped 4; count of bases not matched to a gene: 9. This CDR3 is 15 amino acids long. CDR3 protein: CASSGGGTGYYEQYF. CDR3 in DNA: TGTGCCAGCAGCGGGGGAGGGACAGGGTATTACGAGCAGTACTTC.

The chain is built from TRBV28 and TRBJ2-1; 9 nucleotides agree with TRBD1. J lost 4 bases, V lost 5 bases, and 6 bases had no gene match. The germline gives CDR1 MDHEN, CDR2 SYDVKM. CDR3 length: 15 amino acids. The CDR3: CASSEDRGAYNEQFF. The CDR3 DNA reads TGTGCCAGCAGTGAAGACAGGGGGGCATACAATGAGCAGTTCTTC.

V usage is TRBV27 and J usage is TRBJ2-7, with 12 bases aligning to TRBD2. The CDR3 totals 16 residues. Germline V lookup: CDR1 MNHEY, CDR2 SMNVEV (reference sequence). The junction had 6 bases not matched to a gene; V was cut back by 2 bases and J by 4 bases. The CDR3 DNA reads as TGTGCCAGCAGTTTAAAGACTAGCGGGAGAAGGTACGAGCAGTACTTC. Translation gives CASSLKTSGRRYEQYF.

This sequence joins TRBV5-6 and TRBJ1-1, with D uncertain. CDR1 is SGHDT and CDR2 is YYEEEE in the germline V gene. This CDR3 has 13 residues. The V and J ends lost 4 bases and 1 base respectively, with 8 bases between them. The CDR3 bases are TGTGCCAGCAGCCCTGCAGCGAACACTGAAGCTTTCTTT. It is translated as CASSPAANTEAFF.

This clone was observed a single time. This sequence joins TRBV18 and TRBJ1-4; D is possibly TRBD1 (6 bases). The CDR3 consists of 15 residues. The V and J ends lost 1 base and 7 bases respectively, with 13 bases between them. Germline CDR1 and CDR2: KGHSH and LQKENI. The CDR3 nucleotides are TGTGCCAGCTCACCACGGGGGGCTGGTGGTGAAAAACTGTTTTTT. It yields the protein CASSPRGAGGEKLFF.

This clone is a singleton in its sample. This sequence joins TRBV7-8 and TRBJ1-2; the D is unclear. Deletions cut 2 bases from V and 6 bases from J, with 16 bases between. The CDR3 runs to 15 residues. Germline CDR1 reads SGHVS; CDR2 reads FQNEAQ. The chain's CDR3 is CASSLIGRDENGYTF. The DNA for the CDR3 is TGTGCCAGCAGCTTAATCGGGAGGGATGAGAATGGCTACACCTTC.

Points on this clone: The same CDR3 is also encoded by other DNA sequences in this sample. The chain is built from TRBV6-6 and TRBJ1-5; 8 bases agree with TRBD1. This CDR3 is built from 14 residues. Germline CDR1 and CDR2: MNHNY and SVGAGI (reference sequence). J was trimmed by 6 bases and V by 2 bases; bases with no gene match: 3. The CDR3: CASSYGQGGQPQHF. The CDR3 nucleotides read TGTGCCAGCAGTTACGGACAGGGTGGTCAGCCCCAGCATTTT.

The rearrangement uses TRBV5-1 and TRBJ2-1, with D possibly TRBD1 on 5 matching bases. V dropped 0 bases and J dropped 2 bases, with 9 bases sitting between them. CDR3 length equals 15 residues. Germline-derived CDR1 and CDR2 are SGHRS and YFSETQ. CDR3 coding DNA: TGCGCCAGCAGCTTGGTGGCAGGGCCCTACAATGAGCAGTTCTTC. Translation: CASSLVAGPYNEQFF.

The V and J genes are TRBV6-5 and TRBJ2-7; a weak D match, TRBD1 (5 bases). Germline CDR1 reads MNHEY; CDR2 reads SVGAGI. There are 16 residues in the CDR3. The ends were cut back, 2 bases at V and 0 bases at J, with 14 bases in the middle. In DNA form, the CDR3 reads TGTGCCAGCAGTTACAGCAGGGCGTTAGGCTCCTACGAGCAGTACTTC. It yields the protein CASSYSRALGSYEQYF.

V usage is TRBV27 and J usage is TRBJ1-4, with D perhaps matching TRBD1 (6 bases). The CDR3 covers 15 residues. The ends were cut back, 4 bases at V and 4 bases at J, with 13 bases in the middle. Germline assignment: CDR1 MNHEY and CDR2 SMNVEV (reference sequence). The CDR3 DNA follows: TGTGCCAGCAGTTCCCCGGGACAACTTAATGAAAAACTGTTTTTT. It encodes CASSSPGQLNEKLFF.